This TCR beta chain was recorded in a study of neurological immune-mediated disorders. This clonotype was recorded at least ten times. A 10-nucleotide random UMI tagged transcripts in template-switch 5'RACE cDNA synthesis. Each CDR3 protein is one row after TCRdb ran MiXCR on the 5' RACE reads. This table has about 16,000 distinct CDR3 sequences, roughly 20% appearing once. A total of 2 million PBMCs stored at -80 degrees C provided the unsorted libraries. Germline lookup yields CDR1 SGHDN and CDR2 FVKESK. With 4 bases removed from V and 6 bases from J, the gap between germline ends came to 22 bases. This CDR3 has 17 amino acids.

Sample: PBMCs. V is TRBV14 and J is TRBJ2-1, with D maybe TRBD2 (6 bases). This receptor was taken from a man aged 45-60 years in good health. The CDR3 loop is CASSRHGGTGFFNEQFF. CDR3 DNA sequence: TGTGCCAGCAGCCGCCATGGAGGGACGGGGTTCTTCAATGAGCAGTTCTTC.